These 3 T cell receptor beta chains were all obtained from the same sample, sequenced in a study of OX40 agonist ivuxolimab in advanced cancers. Using immunoSEQ multiplex PCR, the repertoire was profiled, and TCRdb retains in-frame clones only, with some absent. The sample includes tens of thousands of clones, approximately 81% seen only once; the top ten take around 4.3%. The sequencing used CD4+ or CD8+ T cells sorted from blood, collected in a trial of the OX40 agonist ivuxolimab. The receptor source for this set is an adult with an advanced solid tumor such as melanoma, head and neck, liver or kidney cancer.

V is TRBV7-2 and J is TRBJ2-1; D unresolved. Germline CDR1 SGHTA, CDR2 FQGNSA. This CDR3 region has 13 residues. The V end was cut by 5 bases, the J end by 4 bases, with 9 bases between. CDR3 in amino acids: CASSGISYNEQFF. The CDR3 coding sequence is TGTGCCAGCAGCGGTATTAGTTACAATGAGCAGTTCTTC. Full variable domain (outside the CDR3, taken from reference TRBV7-2 and TRBJ2-1): GAGVSQSPSNKVTEKGKDVELRCDPISGHTALYWYRQSLGQGLEFLIYFQGNSAPDKSGLPSDRFSAERTGGSVSTLTIQRTQQEDSAVYLCASSGISYNEQFFGPGTRLTVL.

This clone appeared once. CDR3 loop: CSPLSGETQYF. For the CDR3, the DNA is TGCAGCCCCCTCAGTGGGGAGACCCAGTACTTC. The chain recombines TRBV29-1 with TRBJ2-5; D ambiguous. Germline values: CDR1 SQVTM, CDR2 ANQGSEA. The CDR3 consists of 11 residues. V was cut by 8 bases and J by 5 bases, with 12 bases left in between.

The chain employs TRBV2 and TRBJ2-2, with 8 bases identical to TRBD2. V gave up 6 bases and J gave up 3 bases; unmatched junction bases: 9. Looked up from germline, CDR1 is SNHLY and CDR2 is FYNNEI. The CDR3 loop spans 16 amino acids. The CDR3 is CASRGGATSDTGELFF. CDR3 nucleotide sequence: TGTGCCAGCAGGGGGGGGGCGACTAGCGACACCGGGGAGCTGTTTTTT.